Included here is one T cell receptor (beta chain) sequence, with context. Its antigen is not known. Germline-derived CDR1 and CDR2 are MNHEY and SVGAGI. V lost 0 bases to trimming and J lost 0 bases, with 12 bases between them. The length of the CDR3 is 18 residues. TCRdb reprocessed the RT-PCR reads via MiXCR and lists one record per CDR3 protein. The table includes 610,000 or so distinct CDR3 sequences, approximately 14% detected once. The data stem from a study of response to subunit inactivated influenza vaccine. Broader study findings: Each seasonal flu vaccination may recruit only limited new T cells, authors suggested.

The sample consisted of PBMCs from blood, taken 11 to 12 days after vaccination. The chain links TRBV6-5 to TRBJ2-6; either TRBD1 or TRBD2 may supply D (5 bases each). This receptor was obtained from a man between 45 and 60 years old who received an inactivated influenza vaccine. The CDR3 DNA reads as TGTGCCAGCAGTTACTCGGGACGGATGTTCTCTGGGGCCAACGTCCTGACTTTC. The encoded protein is CASSYSGRMFSGANVLTF.